This TCR beta chain was found in a study of naive and memory T cell subsets. Study outcomes and limitations: Higher TCR numbers at tuberculin sites reflect T cell infiltration, per interpretation.

For blood and skin samples, reverse transcription used TCR alpha and beta constant primers. The SP2 primer and nested alpha and beta constant region primers amplified ligated cDNA in four rounds. In TCRdb, the UMI-ligation and nested PCR reads were re-called with MiXCR into one record per CDR3 protein. This sample has around 20,000 distinct CDR3 sequences, with 8.5% to 10% found just once. This clonotype has ten or more counts. Its specificity is not known. V shed 2 bases and J 6 bases; nucleotides not matched to a gene: 4. The CDR3 is 13 residues long. Germline V gene data show CDR1 as SGHKS and CDR2 as YYEKEE (reference sequence). Treatment defined: skin biopsy from PPD injection site in Mantoux-positive individual. Unsorted total RNA, roughly 1 to 1000 ng, was DNase treated before reverse transcription. A UMI-containing oligonucleotide was joined by 3' ligation to the TCR cDNA template. Biopsied sites were PPD injections in people with a positive Mantoux test.

This TCR was sampled from an adult in good health. The sequencing here drew on skin, taken from a tuberculin skin test site. The chain recombines TRBV5-5 with TRBJ2-7; TRBD1 matches 8 bases. The CDR3 region is CASSFVQGGEQYF. The CDR3, as DNA: TGTGCCAGCAGCTTTGTACAGGGGGGCGAGCAGTACTTC.